Each of the 5 T cell receptor beta chains below was sequenced from the same sample in a study of Tregs in tolerant kidney transplant recipients. Here immunoSEQ multiplex PCR was the method, and the copy in TCRdb shows in-frame clones only, minus some. The sample lists approximately 93,000 clones, 90% to 95% occurring once. The material was CD4+ T cells from blood, obtained before the transplant. Receptor source: a human donor who received a combined kidney and bone marrow transplant.

The V call is TRBV29-1, the J call TRBJ1-1; no clear D gene. The CDR3 runs 14 residues. Trimming took 0 bases from V and 3 from J, leaving 11 bases between them. Germline CDR1 is SQVTM and CDR2 is ANQGSEA. CDR3 coding DNA: TGCAGCGTTGAAGAACAGTTTTTGGACACTGAAGCTTTCTTT. Translating it yields CSVEEQFLDTEAFF.

The chain uses TRBV14 and TRBJ1-2; 7 bases line up with TRBD1. Germline CDR1 SGHDN, CDR2 FVKESK. The trim removed 3 bases at V and 4 bases at J, leaving 2 bases unmatched. The CDR3 spans 13 residues. The CDR3 here is CASSQTGFYGYTF. The CDR3 DNA reads TGTGCCAGCAGCCAGACAGGGTTCTATGGCTACACCTTC.

The gene calls are TRBV7-3 and TRBJ2-7; 7 bases fit TRBD2. J lost 3 bases, V lost 1 base, and 6 bases had no gene match. CDR3 size: 15 residues. The germline CDR1 and CDR2 sequences are SGHTA and FQGTGA. The CDR3 DNA follows: TGTGCCAGCAGCTTAATGGGCGGGAGTAACTACGAGCAGTACTTC. Its protein product is CASSLMGGSNYEQYF. Complete variable domain (other parts from reference TRBV7-3 and TRBJ2-7): GAGVSQTPSNKVTEKGKYVELRCDPISGHTALYWYRQSLGQGPEFLIYFQGTGAADDSGLPNDRFFAVRPEGSVSTLKIQRTERGDSAVYLCASSLMGGSNYEQYFGPGTRLTVT.

This chain links TRBV4-1 with TRBJ2-5; D remains unclear. The germline V gene encodes CDR1 MGHRA and CDR2 YSYEKL. The CDR3 contains 13 residues. V was clipped by 3 bases and J by 4 bases, with 9 bases between them. The CDR3 bases are TGCGCCAGCAGCCAGGGCAGCCTAGAGACCCAGTACTTC. Translation: CASSQGSLETQYF.

V gene TRBV15 combines with J gene TRBJ2-7; 9 bases align to TRBD1. The CDR3 totals 13 residues. From germline, CDR1 is LNHNV and CDR2 YYDKDF (reference sequence). The ends lost 3 bases at V and 9 bases at J; junction bases unmatched: 6. The CDR3 region has the DNA TGTGCCACCAGCAGTATTACAGGGGGCGGGCAGTACTTC. It is translated as CATSSITGGGQYF.